Listed here are 12 T cell receptor beta chains from one sample, sequenced in a study of T cells in Graves' hyperthyroidism and ophthalmopathy (dated by TCRdb to about 2019). Libraries were built with multiplex PCR. Data came from an Illumina HiSeq 2000. TCR beta CDR3 regions were amplified from RNA transcripts. The first round of RT-PCR for the TCR CDR3 was performed with the HTBI primer set and the Qiagen OneStep RT-PCR kit. In TCRdb, the public reads were trimmed at Q25 with fastp and aligned with MiXCR, with productive beta chains retained. Identical CDR3 proteins give one entry, which carries the most common genes and DNA. The sample table holds 730,000 or so distinct CDR3 sequences, of which around 19% were seen once. 16% of the sample comes from the top ten. The sequenced sample was blood. The receptors derive from a woman between 50 and 59 years old with Graves' hyperthyroidism that later progressed to Graves' ophthalmopathy.

This clonotype appeared a few times. The chain is built from TRBV7-6 and TRBJ1-2; 10 nucleotides align to TRBD1. The V and J ends lost 7 bases and 8 bases, in that order; junction bases with no gene match: 7. The CDR3 runs 13 residues. Germline V gene sequence: CDR1 SGHVS, CDR2 FNYEAQ. The CDR3 region is CASTLGTGEGYTF. Written as DNA, the CDR3 is TGTGCCAGCACATTAGGGACAGGGGAGGGCTACACCTTC.

The chain couples TRBV30 to TRBJ2-7; D is ambiguous. V was clipped by 2 bases and J by 2 bases, with 13 bases between them. CDR1 is GTSNPN and CDR2 is SVGIG in the germline V gene (reference sequence). The CDR3 consists of 14 residues. The CDR3 coding sequence is TGTGCCTGGAGTCCGGACCTGGTGGCCTACGAGCAGTACTTC. Encoded protein: CAWSPDLVAYEQYF.

This chain joins TRBV19 and TRBJ1-3; 7 bases align to TRBD1. CDR1 and CDR2 from the germline V gene are LNHDA and SQIVND (reference sequence). The CDR3 contains 16 residues. The V and J ends lost 5 bases and 4 bases, in that order; junction bases with no gene match: 11. The CDR3 loop reads CASSPLDRADGNTIYF. The CDR3 nucleotides read TGTGCCAGTAGTCCCCTCGACAGGGCAGACGGAAACACCATATATTTT.

The chain carries TRBV4-1 and TRBJ1-5, with 9 bases identical to TRBD1. This CDR3 contains 16 residues. J lost 7 bases, V lost 4 bases, and 11 bases had no gene match. From germline, CDR1 is MGHRA and CDR2 YSYEKL. CDR3 in amino acids: CASSPWTGEVGQPQHF. The CDR3 region has the DNA TGCGCCAGCAGCCCATGGACAGGGGAGGTTGGGCAGCCCCAGCATTTT.

This clonotype was seen ten or more times. This chain joins TRBV27 and TRBJ2-7; no clear D gene. The germline V gene encodes CDR1 MNHEY and CDR2 SMNVEV (reference sequence). Trimming stripped 10 bases from V and 0 bases from J, with 13 bases between. This CDR3 is 13 amino acids long. CDR3 DNA sequence: TGTGCCACCTCGGCCAGCAGCTCCTACGAGCAGTACTTC. It encodes CATSASSSYEQYF.

This clonotype appeared many times. The chain is built from TRBV7-6 and TRBJ2-1; TRBD2 might be the D (5 bases). From germline, CDR1 is SGHVS and CDR2 FNYEAQ. Trimming removed 6 bases from V and 2 bases from J, with 17 bases in between. The CDR3 runs 16 residues. The CDR3 coding sequence is TGTGCCAGCAGTCCCGGACTCTCGCTCCCCTACAATGAGCAGTTCTTC. This codes for CASSPGLSLPYNEQFF. The full variable domain, its missing parts supplied by reference TRBV7-6 and TRBJ2-1, is GAGVSQSPRYKVTKRGQDVALRCDPISGHVSLYWYRQALGQGPEFLTYFNYEAQQDKSGLPNDRFSAERPEGSISTLTIQRTEQRDSAMYRCASSPGLSLPYNEQFFGPGTRLTVL.

This clonotype was seen at least ten times. The genes are TRBV6-1 and TRBJ2-2, with D maybe TRBD1 (6 bases). V shed 8 bases and J shed 2 bases, with 12 bases lying between them. This CDR3 region has 14 residues. Germline lookup yields CDR1 MNHNS and CDR2 SASEGT. The CDR3 bases are TGTGCCAGCCGGACAGCCGTAAACACCGGGGAGCTGTTTTTT. Protein sequence: CASRTAVNTGELFF.

This clonotype was seen many times. The rearrangement uses TRBV11-1 and TRBJ1-1; D is uncertain. Trimming removed 5 bases from V and 2 bases from J, with 24 bases in between. Germline V gene lookup returns CDR1 SGHAT and CDR2 FQDESV (reference sequence). The CDR3 contains 18 residues. The CDR3 reads CASSGNTYSVTHNTEAFF. The CDR3 DNA is TGTGCCAGCAGCGGAAATACCTATTCAGTGACGCACAACACTGAAGCTTTCTTT.

About this clonotype: One end of the junction fails to match germline, which may point to a read error. The chain uses TRBV9 and TRBJ1-1; TRBD1 is a possible D gene (5 bases). This CDR3 spans 13 amino acids. CDR1 and CDR2 from the germline V gene are SGDLS and YYNGEE. CDR3 protein: CASNVVGGAEAFF. In DNA form, the CDR3 reads TGTGCCAGCAACGTAGTTGGGGGGGCTGAAGCTTTCTTT.

The chain has TRBV30 and TRBJ1-2; D not resolved. The germline gives CDR1 GTSNPN, CDR2 SVGIG (reference sequence). Trimming cost V 2 bases and J 4 bases, with 11 bases left between them. The CDR3 spans 13 residues. The CDR3 DNA reads as TGTGCCTGGAGTCCCCTAGGCGTCTATGGCTACACCTTC. Translated: CAWSPLGVYGYTF. The full variable domain, with the rest looked up from reference TRBV30 and TRBJ1-2, is SQTIHQWPATLVQPVGSPLSLECTVEGTSNPNLYWYRQAAGRGLQLLFYSVGIGQISSEVPQNLSASRPQDRQFILSSKKLLLSDSGFYLCAWSPLGVYGYTFGSGTRLTVV.

This clonotype was detected ten times or more. The V gene is TRBV30, the J gene TRBJ1-2; a possible D gene is TRBD1 (5 bases). CDR3 length: 13 amino acids. CDR1 and CDR2 from the germline V gene are GTSNPN and SVGIG (reference sequence). V lost 5 bases, J lost 6 bases, and 16 bases lay in between. CDR3 sequence: CAWVTTRDHGYTF. The CDR3 DNA sequence: TGTGCCTGGGTGACAACTCGGGACCATGGCTACACCTTC.

This clonotype was detected a few times. The chain has TRBV3-1 and TRBJ2-4; TRBD2 is a possible D gene (6 bases). With 0 bases removed from V and 0 bases from J, the gap between germline ends came to 12 bases. From germline, CDR1 is LGHDT and CDR2 YNNKEL (reference sequence). The CDR3 runs to 17 residues. The CDR3 nucleotides are TGTGCCAGCAGCCAAGATCGGAGGGCCACAGCCAAAAACATTCAGTACTTC. Its translation is CASSQDRRATAKNIQYF. The full variable domain, with the rest looked up from reference TRBV3-1 and TRBJ2-4, is DTAVSQTPKYLVTQMGNDKSIKCEQNLGHDTMYWYKQDSKKFLKIMFSYNNKELIINETVPNRFSPKSPDKAHLNLHINSLELGDSAVYFCASSQDRRATAKNIQYFGAGTRLSVL.